This T cell receptor beta chain was observed in a study of shared clonotypes between healthy human individuals. Remarks on this clone: The same CDR3 can be traced to other DNA sequences in this sample.

Caucasian adults residing in Nashville, Tennessee made up all the donors. The method was immunoSEQ multiplex PCR; TCRdb's version includes in-frame clones alone and lacks a portion of them. This sample has about 1.1 million clones, with more than 75% found just once. Germline V gene data show CDR1 as SGHRS and CDR2 as YFSETQ. Trimming left V 3 bases short and J 1 base short, with 10 bases between. This CDR3 is built from 14 residues. Sequences were obtained from memory CD4+ T cells from PBMCs. Subset noted: CD45RA-negative fraction. V and J are TRBV5-1 and TRBJ1-1; TRBD1 might be the D (6 bases). The sequence was collected from a young man in good health. Some clones in this sample may be carry-over from other donors' samples. The CDR3, as DNA: TGCGCCAGCAGCTCCCTAGGGGGGAACACTGAAGCTTTCTTT. This codes for CASSSLGGNTEAFF.